This T cell receptor (beta chain) was identified during a study of T-cell memory formation after mild COVID-19. Study-level findings and limits: Researchers found some responding clones in pre-infection memory, a sign that cross-reactive memory joined.

MiXCR, applied by TCRdb to the 5' RACE reads, yields one record per CDR3 protein. The data contain around 300,000 distinct CDR3 sequences, around 8% of them singletons. This clonotype was picked up many times. Antigen unknown. Trimming cost V 0 bases and J 4 bases, with 18 bases left between them. The CDR3 covers 16 residues. Looked up from germline, CDR1 is DFQATT and CDR2 is SNEGSKA (reference sequence). This TCR came from a man between 18 and 29 years old who had mild COVID-19 (a few samples of this study predate the infection). Cell type and time point are not known. Sequencing was performed on PBMCs or a T cell subset sorted from them (not recorded which). The V gene is TRBV20-1, the J gene TRBJ1-2; tentatively, D is TRBD1 (5 bases). This chain's CDR3 is CSARDRGTLPPYGYTF. DNA of the CDR3: TGCAGTGCTAGAGACCGAGGGACCTTACCCCCCTATGGCTACACCTTC.